This is a list of T cell receptor beta chains from one sample in a study of response to subunit inactivated influenza vaccine. TCRdb redid the calling of the RT-PCR reads with MiXCR, one entry per CDR3 protein. Of fewer than 250,000 distinct CDR3 sequences listed, approximately 15% were seen once; the top ten hold about 28%. Sequenced material: CD8+ T cells sorted from PBMCs, taken 4 to 6 days after vaccination. The receptors shown here come from a man between 45 and 60 years old who received an inactivated influenza vaccine. The CDR3 runs from the conserved cysteine through the conserved F or W. The order of the fields is clone size, V gene, D gene, J gene, CDR3 DNA, CDR3 protein. A D gene is named only where the DNA matches it firmly. A row's size may be missing; if present it is once, few, many or a size class.

clone size: few; V gene: TRBV9; D gene: TRBD2; J gene: TRBJ2-1; CDR3 DNA: TGTGCCAGCAGCGTAGAGGCGGGAGCCCTCTACAATGAGCAGTTCTTC; CDR3 protein: CASSVEAGALYNEQFF
clone size: few; V gene: TRBV4-1; D gene: TRBD1; J gene: TRBJ2-2; CDR3 DNA: TGCGCCAGCAGCCAATCCAGACAGGGCCTGAACACCGGGGAGCTGTTTTTT; CDR3 protein: CASSQSRQGLNTGELFF
clone size: many; V gene: TRBV20-1; D gene: .; J gene: TRBJ2-5; CDR3 DNA: TGCAGTGCCACGACATTGCAAGAGACCCAGTACTTC; CDR3 protein: CSATTLQETQYF
clone size: .; V gene: TRBV7-9; D gene: .; J gene: TRBJ2-5; CDR3 DNA: TGTGCCAGCAGCTTACGCCCCGCACTTCCAGAAGAGACCCAGTACTTC; CDR3 protein: CASSLRPALPEETQYF
clone size: .; V gene: TRBV7-8; D gene: .; J gene: TRBJ2-3; CDR3 DNA: TGTGCCAGCAGCTTAGGCCTTGCGGGACCTGGGACAGATACGCAGTATTTT; CDR3 protein: CASSLGLAGPGTDTQYF
clone size: many; V gene: TRBV9; D gene: TRBD1; J gene: TRBJ2-2; CDR3 DNA: TGTGCCAGCAGCCCTGGAGGACAGGGGCACACCGGGGAGCTGTTTTTT; CDR3 protein: CASSPGGQGHTGELFF
clone size: few; V gene: TRBV4-3; D gene: TRBD1; J gene: TRBJ1-2; CDR3 DNA: TGCGCCAGCAGCCAAGGACAGGGGAGAACTTCTGGCTACACCTTC; CDR3 protein: CASSQGQGRTSGYTF
clone size: few; V gene: TRBV20-1; D gene: TRBD1; J gene: TRBJ2-1; CDR3 DNA: TGCAGTGCGGTGGGGGACAGAGCCAATGAGCAGTTCTTC; CDR3 protein: CSAVGDRANEQFF
clone size: .; V gene: TRBV18; D gene: .; J gene: TRBJ2-5; CDR3 DNA: TGTGCCAGCTCACCACTTGGGTACGAGACCCAGTACTTC; CDR3 protein: CASSPLGYETQYF
clone size: few; V gene: TRBV7-8; D gene: .; J gene: TRBJ2-1; CDR3 DNA: TGTGCCAGCAGCTTAGCCCCAGGGGTCAATGAGCAGTTCTTC; CDR3 protein: CASSLAPGVNEQFF
clone size: many; V gene: TRBV25-1; D gene: TRBD1; J gene: TRBJ2-3; CDR3 DNA: TGTGCCAGCTCCCGATACCGGGACAGTAGCACAGATACGCAGTATTTT; CDR3 protein: CASSRYRDSSTDTQYF
clone size: .; V gene: TRBV12-3/TRBV12-4; D gene: TRBD1; J gene: TRBJ2-7; CDR3 DNA: TGTGCCAGCAATCAACAGGGGTCCCCCTACGAGCAGTACTTC; CDR3 protein: CASNQQGSPYEQYF
clone size: few; V gene: TRBV14; D gene: .; J gene: TRBJ2-2; CDR3 DNA: TGTGCCAGCAGCCCTTGGAGGTCGTTGGAGAACACCGGGGAGCTGTTTTTT; CDR3 protein: CASSPWRSLENTGELFF
clone size: .; V gene: TRBV10-3; D gene: TRBD1; J gene: TRBJ2-3; CDR3 DNA: TGTGCCATCAGTGCGGACAGGACCAGCACAGATACGCAGTATTTT; CDR3 protein: CAISADRTSTDTQYF
clone size: few; V gene: TRBV13; D gene: .; J gene: TRBJ1-2; CDR3 DNA: TGTGCCAGCAGCCCAAGCACCTATGGCTACACCTTC; CDR3 protein: CASSPSTYGYTF
clone size: .; V gene: TRBV4-2; D gene: TRBD2; J gene: TRBJ2-3; CDR3 DNA: TGTGCCAGCAGCCAAGATCCCCCCGGGGGGGCATCAGATACGCAGTATTTT; CDR3 protein: CASSQDPPGGASDTQYF
clone size: many; V gene: TRBV14; D gene: .; J gene: TRBJ2-7; CDR3 DNA: TGTGCCAGCAGCCAAGATCAGGGGCTCGGGAACGAGCAGTACTTC; CDR3 protein: CASSQDQGLGNEQYF
clone size: few; V gene: TRBV27; D gene: .; J gene: TRBJ2-2; CDR3 DNA: TGTGCCAGCAGTTTAGGTAGCTGGGACACCGGGGAGCTGTTTTTT; CDR3 protein: CASSLGSWDTGELFF
clone size: few; V gene: TRBV12-3/TRBV12-4; D gene: .; J gene: TRBJ2-1; CDR3 DNA: TGTGCCAGCAGCCACACCGACAATGAGCAGTTCTTC; CDR3 protein: CASSHTDNEQFF
clone size: .; V gene: TRBV20-1; D gene: .; J gene: TRBJ2-7; CDR3 DNA: TGCAGTGCTAGAGATCTTCGGGGGGCTCGAGGGTCCTACGAGCAGTACTTC; CDR3 protein: CSARDLRGARGSYEQYF
clone size: medium-sized; V gene: TRBV11-1; D gene: .; J gene: TRBJ2-7; CDR3 DNA: TGTGCCAGCAGCTTCTTTGAGGGCGAGCAGTACTTC; CDR3 protein: CASSFFEGEQYF
clone size: few; V gene: TRBV20-1; D gene: .; J gene: TRBJ1-5; CDR3 DNA: TGCAGTGCTAGAGTAGGGTGGGGTCAGCCCCAGCATTTT; CDR3 protein: CSARVGWGQPQHF
clone size: .; V gene: TRBV3-1; D gene: .; J gene: TRBJ2-4; CDR3 DNA: TGTGCCAGCAGCCAAGTCTGGGGGCAGGCCAAAAACATTCAGTACTTC; CDR3 protein: CASSQVWGQAKNIQYF
clone size: many; V gene: TRBV29-1; D gene: .; J gene: TRBJ2-3; CDR3 DNA: TGCAGCGTTGAAGGAGGGCTCAGGGATACGCAGTATTTT; CDR3 protein: CSVEGGLRDTQYF
clone size: .; V gene: TRBV24-1; D gene: .; J gene: TRBJ2-1; CDR3 DNA: TGTGCCACCAGTCCGGGAGAAGGGTACAATGAGCAGTTCTTC; CDR3 protein: CATSPGEGYNEQFF
clone size: .; V gene: TRBV7-9; D gene: .; J gene: TRBJ2-1; CDR3 DNA: TGTGCCAGCAGCCCCTCGGCGGGTGAGCAGTTCTTC; CDR3 protein: CASSPSAGEQFF
clone size: .; V gene: TRBV19; D gene: TRBD1; J gene: TRBJ2-7; CDR3 DNA: TGTGCCAGTAGTATGGGAACAGGGGTCTCCTACGAGCAGTACTTC; CDR3 protein: CASSMGTGVSYEQYF
clone size: many; V gene: TRBV7-8; D gene: TRBD1; J gene: TRBJ2-1; CDR3 DNA: TGTGCCAGCAGCTTCGGGACAGCGCCCTTCTTC; CDR3 protein: CASSFGTAPFF
clone size: .; V gene: TRBV4-3; D gene: .; J gene: TRBJ2-3; CDR3 DNA: TGCGCCAGCAGCCAAGCGTGGGGGTCCGGTACGCAGTATTTT; CDR3 protein: CASSQAWGSGTQYF
clone size: .; V gene: TRBV14; D gene: .; J gene: TRBJ2-5; CDR3 DNA: TGTGCCAGCAGCCAGAGCTGGGGTCGGGGAGAGACCCAGTACTTC; CDR3 protein: CASSQSWGRGETQYF
clone size: few; V gene: TRBV5-1; D gene: .; J gene: TRBJ1-2; CDR3 DNA: TGCGCCAGCAGTTTGACACCAGGGTACGTCTATGGCTACACCTTC; CDR3 protein: CASSLTPGYVYGYTF
clone size: few; V gene: TRBV28; D gene: .; J gene: TRBJ2-7; CDR3 DNA: TGTGCCAGCAGGTCCTTCGACGCGGGAAGCTCCTACGAGCAGTACTTC; CDR3 protein: CASRSFDAGSSYEQYF
clone size: .; V gene: TRBV11-2; D gene: TRBD2; J gene: TRBJ2-1; CDR3 DNA: TGTGCCAGCAGCCCATACTCTGGACTAGCGGGAGTTCGGGTAGCCTACAATGAGCAGTTCTTC; CDR3 protein: CASSPYSGLAGVRVAYNEQFF
clone size: .; V gene: TRBV29-1; D gene: .; J gene: TRBJ2-7; CDR3 DNA: TGCAGCGTTGAAGTGCTCTACGAGCAGTACTTC; CDR3 protein: CSVEVLYEQYF
clone size: few; V gene: TRBV6-5; D gene: TRBD2; J gene: TRBJ2-5; CDR3 DNA: TGTGCCAGCAGTTTCCGACTAGCGGGAGAAGGAGAGACCCAGTACTTC; CDR3 protein: CASSFRLAGEGETQYF
clone size: many; V gene: TRBV12-3/TRBV12-4; D gene: .; J gene: TRBJ1-2; CDR3 DNA: TGTGCCAGCAGTCCAAATCTTAACTATGGCTACACCTTC; CDR3 protein: CASSPNLNYGYTF
clone size: .; V gene: TRBV4-2; D gene: .; J gene: TRBJ2-3; CDR3 DNA: TGTGCCAGCAGCCCCCTCTCGGTAGGCACAGATACGCAGTATTTT; CDR3 protein: CASSPLSVGTDTQYF
clone size: .; V gene: TRBV9; D gene: .; J gene: TRBJ2-1; CDR3 DNA: TGTGCCAGCAGCGTAGGTATCCGGGCAGACAATGAGCAGTTCTTC; CDR3 protein: CASSVGIRADNEQFF
clone size: .; V gene: TRBV29-1; D gene: .; J gene: TRBJ2-7; CDR3 DNA: TGCAGCGTTGAGTTATGGGGGGTCAGCTCCTACGAGCAGTACTTC; CDR3 protein: CSVELWGVSSYEQYF
clone size: .; V gene: TRBV27; D gene: .; J gene: TRBJ1-1; CDR3 DNA: TGTGCCAGCAGCGCCGTGGGGGGGCTGAACACTGAAGCTTTCTTT; CDR3 protein: CASSAVGGLNTEAFF
clone size: .; V gene: TRBV6-6; D gene: .; J gene: TRBJ2-1; CDR3 DNA: TGTGCCAGCAGGGGCGGGCCCTACAATGAGCAGTTCTTC; CDR3 protein: CASRGGPYNEQFF
clone size: few; V gene: TRBV7-9; D gene: .; J gene: TRBJ1-6; CDR3 DNA: TGTGCCAGCAGCCCCCCAAGGGGGAGTTCCTATAATTCACCCCTCCACTTT; CDR3 protein: CASSPPRGSSYNSPLHF
clone size: many; V gene: TRBV7-9; D gene: TRBD1; J gene: TRBJ2-1; CDR3 DNA: TGTGCCAGCAGCCCGAGACAGGGGATCTCCTACAATGAGCAGTTCTTC; CDR3 protein: CASSPRQGISYNEQFF
clone size: few; V gene: TRBV28; D gene: TRBD2; J gene: TRBJ2-1; CDR3 DNA: TGTGCCAGCAGTTCGACGGGACTAGCGGGTACGAATGAGCAGTTCTTC; CDR3 protein: CASSSTGLAGTNEQFF
clone size: .; V gene: TRBV20-1; D gene: .; J gene: TRBJ2-4; CDR3 DNA: TGCAGTGCGAATTCCTTAGAAGGGTTCATTCAGTACTTC; CDR3 protein: CSANSLEGFIQYF